What follows is one TCR beta chain and its context. This entry comes from a study of control samples from healthy donors and cancer patients. The CDR3 length is 15 residues. CDR1 is KGHSH and CDR2 is LQKENI in the germline V gene. The germline V and J ends were trimmed by 1 base and 6 bases, with 15 bases remaining between them. Some clones are missing from TCRdb's copy, which holds only in-frame ones; the method was immunoSEQ multiplex PCR. Here the sample spans about 130,000 clones, 90% to 95% being singletons. The chain employs TRBV18 and TRBJ1-1; D ambiguous. The clonotype was recovered from a man in his sixties with colorectal cancer. The sample comprised PBMCs. The CDR3 is CASSPQGSTLSEAFF. The CDR3 DNA sequence: TGTGCCAGCTCACCACAGGGTTCTACGCTGTCTGAAGCTTTCTTT.